The 3 T cell receptor beta chains listed next were all sequenced from one sample in a study of blood T cells in healthy people across ages. A second PCR of about 6 to 12 cycles used a sample-barcoded 5' primer and a J-beta primer mix. From the 5' RACE reads, TCRdb called clonotypes with MiXCR, one entry per CDR3 protein. The data contain around 1,600,000 distinct CDR3 sequences, under 55% of them singletons. Sequencing was performed on blood. The receptors originated from a woman aged 18-29 years in good health.

The rearrangement links TRBV9 to TRBJ2-1; weak D call: TRBD2 (7 bases). The J call may be faulty, since TRBJ2-7 better matches the DNA end. There are 15 residues in the CDR3. Germline CDR1 is SGDLS and CDR2 is YYNGEE. The DNA of the CDR3 is TGTGCCAGCAGCCCTCGGGGGGCCTCCTACAATGAGCAGTACTTC. Residues: CASSPRGASYNEQYF.

This clonotype turned up a few times. This chain links TRBV29-1 with TRBJ1-2; D ambiguous. Trimming took 0 bases from V and 4 from J, leaving 12 bases between them. The CDR3 runs 14 residues. Germline values: CDR1 SQVTM, CDR2 ANQGSEA. The CDR3 loop is CSVEDTTRLYGYTF. In DNA form, the CDR3 reads TGCAGCGTTGAAGATACGACTAGACTCTATGGCTACACCTTC.

This rearrangement joins TRBV27 to TRBJ1-5; a possible D gene is TRBD1 (5 bases). Germline CDR1 is MNHEY and CDR2 is SMNVEV (reference sequence). The CDR3 spans 15 residues. Trimming cost V 5 bases and J 2 bases, with 13 bases left between them. The CDR3 reads CASSHAGGGNQPQHF. The CDR3 DNA is TGTGCCAGCAGTCACGCCGGGGGGGGCAATCAGCCCCAGCATTTT.